These T cell receptor beta chains were read from a single sample in a study of CDR3 diversity in severe acne. TCRdb ran MiXCR on the PCR reads and lists one entry per CDR3 protein. Counted here are fewer than 90,000 distinct CDR3 sequences, 45% to 55% occurring once; the ten biggest clones make up 14%. Source material: blood. The receptor set was obtained from a male donor in good health, without acne. The CDR3 runs from the conserved cysteine through the conserved F or W. Fields, in order: D gene, clone size, J gene, V gene, CDR3 protein, CDR3 DNA. A D gene is named only where the DNA matches it firmly. Clone size is not always given. Where it is, it says once, few, many or a class for expanded clones.

>-|-|TRBJ1-3|TRBV13
CASTTAHHSGNTIYF
TGTGCCAGCACGACAGCGCACCACTCTGGAAACACCATATATTTT
>-|many|TRBJ1-1|TRBV5-8
CASSLAGGVSNTEAFF
TGTGCCAGCAGCTTGGCAGGCGGCGTTTCGAACACTGAAGCTTTCTTT
>-|-|TRBJ2-1|TRBV24-1
CATSVEAGFDEQFF
TGTGCCACCAGTGTGGAAGCGGGTTTTGATGAGCAGTTCTTC
>-|few|TRBJ2-3|TRBV9
CASGESSYNEQYF
TGTGCCAGCGGGGAGAGCTCCTACAATGAGCAGTATTTT
>-|-|TRBJ1-2|TRBV29-1
CSVVGLYGYTF
TGCAGCGTTGTCGGTCTTTACGGCTACACCTTC
>TRBD2|-|TRBJ2-7|TRBV2
CARTWLAGGHHSYEQYF
TGTGCCCGAACCTGGTTAGCGGGAGGGCATCACTCCTACGAGCAGTACTTC
>TRBD2|once|TRBJ2-2|TRBV19
CASRDSGIQNTGELFF
TGTGCCAGTAGGGATAGCGGGATCCAGAACACCGGGGAGCTGTTTTTT
>TRBD1|-|TRBJ2-7|TRBV24-1
CATRGQGCEQYF
TGTGCCACCCGGGGACAGGGGTGCGAGCAGTACTTC
>-|many|TRBJ1-1|TRBV5-1
CASSLWDANTEAFF
TGCGCCAGCAGCTTGTGGGACGCGAACACTGAAGCTTTCTTT
>-|-|TRBJ2-7|TRBV19
CASSMAASGEYEQYF
TGTGCCAGTAGTATGGCGGCCTCGGGGGAATACGAGCAGTACTTC
>-|medium-sized|TRBJ2-3|TRBV20-1
CSAEDTRMTRQRGTQYF
TGCAGTGCGGAGGACACACGAATGACGAGACAGCGAGGTACGCAGTATTTT
>TRBD1|-|TRBJ1-2|TRBV5-1
CASSSTTGGARDGYTF
TGCGCCAGCAGCTCGACCACAGGGGGCGCAAGGGATGGCTACACCTTC
>-|-|TRBJ1-1|TRBV20-1
CSAERFGVFTEAFF
TGCAGTGCTGAGAGATTCGGGGTTTTCACTGAAGCTTTCTTT
>-|many|TRBJ2-7|TRBV19
CASSSLYEQYF
TGTGCCAGTTCCAGCCTCTACGAGCAGTACTTC
>TRBD1|few|TRBJ1-5|TRBV10-3
CATGTGNYQPQHF
TGTGCCACCGGGACAGGGAACTATCAGCCCCAGCATTTT
>-|many|TRBJ1-2|TRBV27
CASSLAQGEGYTF
TGTGCCAGCAGCCTGGCACAGGGAGAGGGCTACACCTTC
>TRBD1|many|TRBJ1-2|TRBV6-1
CASPDRAYGYTF
TGTGCCAGCCCCGACAGGGCCTATGGCTACACCTTC
>TRBD2|medium-sized|TRBJ2-7|TRBV10-3
CAISQRGGTGYSYEQYF
TGTGCCATCAGCCAACGGGGGGGAACAGGATACTCCTACGAGCAGTACTTC
>-|-|TRBJ2-7|TRBV20-1
CSARDIKGGVYEQYF
TGCAGTGCTAGAGATATTAAGGGGGGGGTCTACGAGCAGTACTTC
>TRBD2|-|TRBJ2-1|TRBV4-1
CASSQDSGGAGEQFF
TGCGCCAGCAGCCAAGATAGCGGGGGGGCGGGTGAGCAGTTCTTC
>-|-|TRBJ1-2|TRBV9
CASSHGGSRGYTF
TGTGCCAGCTCTCACGGCGGGAGTCGTGGCTACACCTTC
>-|-|TRBJ1-3|TRBV20-1
CSARSVSSGNTIYF
TGCAGTGCTCGGTCCGTAAGCTCTGGGAACACCATATATTTT
>-|-|TRBJ1-1|TRBV9
CASSLASWNTEAFF
TGCGCCAGCAGCTTGGCCAGCTGGAACACTGAAGCTTTCTTT
>-|medium-sized|TRBJ1-5|TRBV24-1
CATSDSAPQPQHF
TGTGCCACCAGTGATTCAGCCCCTCAGCCCCAGCATTTT
>-|few|TRBJ1-5|TRBV6-5
CASRRSGGSNQPQHF
TGTGCCAGCAGACGATCGGGGGGTAGCAATCAGCCCCAGCATTTT
>TRBD2|-|TRBJ2-2|TRBV6-1
CASILGLAGRAWGSEELLF
TGTGCCAGCATCTTGGGACTAGCGGGAAGGGCTTGGGGCTCCGAGGAGCTGCTTTTT
>-|few|TRBJ1-2|TRBV20-1
CSARDLGGYTF
TGCAGTGCTAGAGATTTGGGCGGCTACACCTTC
>TRBD1|many|TRBJ2-5|TRBV11-3
CASSLGTGFQETQYF
TGTGCCAGCAGCTTAGGGACAGGATTCCAAGAGACCCAGTACTTC
>TRBD2|-|TRBJ2-3|TRBV15
CASNPTGLVIDTQYF
TGTGCCAGCAACCCCACCGGACTAGTGATAGATACGCAGTATTTT
>-|many|TRBJ2-5|TRBV12-3/TRBV12-4
CASTPGGFQETQYF
TGTGCCAGCACCCCAGGGGGGTTCCAAGAGACCCAGTACTTC
>-|-|TRBJ1-1|TRBV25-1
CASSVDGYNTEAFF
TGTGCCAGCAGTGTGGACGGTTATAACACTGAAGCTTTCTTT
>-|few|TRBJ1-5|TRBV7-6
CASSWDTNQPQHF
TGTGCCAGCAGCTGGGACACTAATCAGCCCCAGCATTTT
>-|-|TRBJ1-1|TRBV9
CASGGCLGNEAFF
TGTGCCAGCGGAGGGTGTCTGGGCAATGAAGCTTTCTTT
>-|many|TRBJ1-5|TRBV10-3
CAISDRGHSNQPQHF
TGTGCCATCAGTGACAGGGGACATAGCAATCAGCCCCAGCATTTT
>TRBD1|-|TRBJ2-1|TRBV28
CASNRDSYNEQFF
TGTGCCAGCAACCGGGACAGCTACAATGAGCAGTTCTTC
>TRBD2|once|TRBJ2-5|TRBV10-1
CASAASGQETQYF
TGCGCCAGCGCGGCTAGCGGGCAAGAGACCCAGTACTTC
>-|-|TRBJ1-4|TRBV29-1
CSVDAWGSEKLFF
TGCAGCGTTGACGCATGGGGTAGTGAGAAACTGTTTTTT
>TRBD1|-|TRBJ2-7|TRBV28
CASSDPGQGAYEQYF
TGTGCCAGCAGCGACCCGGGACAGGGGGCCTACGAGCAGTACTTC
>-|-|TRBJ1-4|TRBV20-1
CSARLADRTNEKLFF
TGCAGTGCTAGACTAGCGGACAGAACTAATGAAAAACTGTTTTTT
>TRBD1|many|TRBJ1-1|TRBV11-2
CASGRQGRAGAEAFF
TGTGCCAGCGGACGACAGGGGCGGGCAGGCGCTGAAGCTTTCTTT
>-|-|TRBJ2-1|TRBV7-9
CASSRQGGEQFF
TGTGCCAGCAGCAGACAAGGGGGGGAGCAGTTCTTC
>-|-|TRBJ2-3|TRBV10-2
CASYEQGTYNEQYF
TGCGCCAGCTATGAACAGGGCACCTACAATGAGCAGTATTTT
>TRBD1|-|TRBJ1-4|TRBV7-6
CAGSPGQGFLRRGNEKLFF
TGTGCCGGCAGCCCCGGACAGGGGTTCCTGCGTAGGGGTAATGAAAAACTGTTTTTT
>-|many|TRBJ2-7|TRBV28
CASSSPQGPDEQYF
TGTGCCAGCAGCTCCCCCCAAGGGCCAGACGAGCAGTACTTC
>-|-|TRBJ1-5|TRBV10-3
CASEGGTSNQPQHF
TGTGCCAGCGAGGGCGGGACCAGCAATCAGCCCCAGCATTTT
>-|many|TRBJ2-7|TRBV7-9
CASSPRVHGSYEQYF
TGTGCCAGCAGCCCCCGGGTTCATGGATCTTACGAGCAGTACTTC
>-|-|TRBJ2-5|TRBV10-3
CAISETTRGVQETQYF
TGTGCCATCAGTGAGACAACCAGGGGTGTCCAAGAGACCCAGTACTTC
>-|-|TRBJ2-7|TRBV20-1
CSARDAEGYEQYF
TGCAGTGCTAGAGATGCGGAGGGGTACGAGCAGTACTTC
>-|-|TRBJ1-3|TRBV11-3
CASSSRDTAGNTIYF
TGTGCCAGCAGCTCCCGGGACACTGCTGGAAACACCATATATTTT
>-|medium-sized|TRBJ2-1|TRBV12-3/TRBV12-4
CATRQETNEQFF
TGTGCCACAAGACAGGAAACCAATGAGCAGTTCTTC
>TRBD1|many|TRBJ1-2|TRBV6-5
CASRRGQGTYGYTF
TGTGCCAGCAGAAGGGGACAGGGGACCTATGGCTACACCTTC
>TRBD1|many|TRBJ1-5|TRBV24-1
CATSTGGGSQPQHF
TGTGCCACCAGTACAGGGGGCGGGAGTCAGCCCCAGCATTTT
>-|few|TRBJ2-7|TRBV12-3/TRBV12-4
CASSQILTRYEQYF
TGTGCCAGCAGTCAGATCCTGACCCGCTACGAGCAGTACTTC
>-|-|TRBJ2-5|TRBV7-6
CASSPLPGQTQYF
TGTGCCAGCAGCCCTCTACCGGGACAGACCCAGTACTTC
>-|-|TRBJ2-7|TRBV10-2
CASGGGTGEQYF
TGCGCCAGCGGGGGCGGCACCGGGGAGCAGTACTTC
>-|many|TRBJ1-1|TRBV19
CATKTPGVNTEAFF
TGTGCCACAAAAACCCCCGGGGTGAACACTGAAGCTTTCTTT
>TRBD1|-|TRBJ2-7|TRBV7-6
CASSPGQGSSDEQYF
TGTGCCAGCAGCCCGGGACAGGGTTCTTCCGACGAGCAGTACTTC
>-|once|TRBJ1-2|TRBV7-7
CASSLRLGYYEQGFYYGYTF
TGTGCCAGCAGCTTACGGTTGGGATACTACGAGCAGGGGTTCTACTATGGCTACACCTTC
>TRBD2|-|TRBJ2-6|TRBV20-1
CSARWGGGANVLTF
TGCAGTGCTAGATGGGGAGGGGGGGCCAACGTCCTGACTTTC